The T cell receptor (beta chain) under discussion was sequenced for a study of identical twins. The germline CDR1 and CDR2 sequences are LNHNV and YYDKDF (reference sequence). The CDR3 is made up of 18 amino acids. With 0 bases removed from V and 3 bases from J, the gap between germline ends came to 17 bases. This clonotype was recorded at least ten times. Template switching added a universal primer site, and cDNA bore unique molecular identifiers. TCRdb re-analysed the 5' RACE reads in MiXCR, keeping a single row per CDR3 protein. Here the sample spans 120,000 to 150,000 distinct CDR3 sequences, 3.5% being singletons.

The rearrangement joins TRBV15 to TRBJ1-4; no reliable D call. This TCR derives from a man between 18 and 35 years old in good health. What was sequenced was memory T cells sorted from blood. The CDR3 loop is CATSREWILGVANEKLFF. The CDR3 coding sequence is TGTGCCACCAGCAGAGAATGGATTTTGGGAGTAGCTAATGAAAAACTGTTTTTT.